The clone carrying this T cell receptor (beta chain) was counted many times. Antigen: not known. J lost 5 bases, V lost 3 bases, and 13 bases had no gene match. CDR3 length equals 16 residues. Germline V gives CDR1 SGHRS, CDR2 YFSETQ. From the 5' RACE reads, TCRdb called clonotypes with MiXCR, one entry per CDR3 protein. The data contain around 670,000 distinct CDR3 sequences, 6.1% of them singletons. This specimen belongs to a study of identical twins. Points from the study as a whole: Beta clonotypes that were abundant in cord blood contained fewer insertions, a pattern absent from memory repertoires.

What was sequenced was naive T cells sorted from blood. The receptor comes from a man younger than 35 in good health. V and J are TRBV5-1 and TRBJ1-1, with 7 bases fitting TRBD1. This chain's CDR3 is CASSWSTGVSGTEAFF. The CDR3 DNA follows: TGCGCCAGCAGCTGGAGCACAGGGGTGTCGGGTACTGAAGCTTTCTTT. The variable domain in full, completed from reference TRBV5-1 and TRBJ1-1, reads KAGVTQTPRYLIKTRGQQVTLSCSPISGHRSVSWYQQTPGQGLQFLFEYFSETQRNKGNFPGRFSGRQFSNSRSEMNVSTLELGDSALYLCASSWSTGVSGTEAFFGQGTRLTVV.